Described below is a single TCR beta chain sequence and its context. As yet, its antigen is unknown. This sample was included in a study of cytomegalovirus exposure and HLA in healthy donors. Study-wide results and caveats: For most subjects, TCR beta sequences were reported to predict HLA-A and HLA-B alleles with accuracy.

Germline assignment: CDR1 PRHDT and CDR2 FYEKMQ (reference sequence). With V trimmed by 3 bases and J by 7 bases, 5 bases remained unmatched. This CDR3 has 14 residues. The PCR was carried out with 60 Vbeta primers and 13 Jbeta primers. TCRdb's copy holds only in-frame clones and misses some; the assay was immunoSEQ multiplex PCR. The data contain approximately 200,000 clones, 80% to 85% of them singletons. The specimen was PBMCs. The receptor was isolated from a boy aged 5 to 17 in good health and CMV-seronegative. The J gene is TRBJ1-4, the V gene TRBV13, with 7 nucleotides matching TRBD1. The CDR3 sequence is CASSFGTVVEKLFF. CDR3 nucleotide sequence: TGTGCCAGCAGCTTCGGGACAGTGGTTGAAAAACTGTTTTTT.